These T cell receptor beta chains were read from a single sample in a study of CD8 T cells in ankylosing spondylitis. TCRdb re-derived calls from the 5' RACE reads in MiXCR, one entry per CDR3 protein. The table records under 450,000 distinct CDR3 sequences, 15% to 20% of them present only once. Material: blood, either unsorted or a sorted T cell fraction (not recorded which). Receptor source: a male donor with ankylosing spondylitis. The CDR3 runs from the conserved cysteine through the conserved F or W. A D gene is named only where the DNA matches it firmly. Only some rows state a clone size, as once, few, many or a class for expanded clones.

>many|TRBD1|TRBJ2-5|TRBV5-1
TGCGCCAGCAGCTTAGAGGGGGCAGATAGTGGAGAGACCCAGTACTTC
CASSLEGADSGETQYF
>-|TRBD2|TRBJ2-7|TRBV7-2
TGTGCCAGCAGCTTATTTTCTAGCGGGCAGCGTCGGGAGCAGTACTTC
CASSLFSSGQRREQYF
>few|-|TRBJ1-2|TRBV7-8
TGTGCCAGCAGCTTAGAGAAGGGTAGGCACTATGGCTACACCTTC
CASSLEKGRHYGYTF
>few|TRBD1|TRBJ1-2|TRBV3-1
TGTGCCAGCAGCCAAGTCACAGGGGATGGCTACACCTTC
CASSQVTGDGYTF
>-|-|TRBJ2-7|TRBV28
TGTGCCAGCAGTTTATTGCCCTACGAGCAGTACTTC
CASSLLPYEQYF
>-|-|TRBJ2-5|TRBV25-1
TGTGCCAGCACCCGGCCAGGGGAAGAGACCCAGTACTTC
CASTRPGEETQYF
>-|-|TRBJ2-2|TRBV5-1
TGCGCCAGCAGCGTGCAGGGAAATACCGGGGAGCTGTTTTTT
CASSVQGNTGELFF
>few|-|TRBJ2-1|TRBV29-1
TGCAGCGTTGGTCCACGAGGGGGTGAGCAGTTCTTC
CSVGPRGGEQFF
>-|-|TRBJ2-7|TRBV7-8
TGTGCCAGCAGCTTAGGCGGGCATATCTCCTCCTACGAGCAGTACTTC
CASSLGGHISSYEQYF
>-|TRBD2|TRBJ2-3|TRBV25-1
TGTGCCAGCAGTGAATACCCAGGTGGTCTAGCGGGACGCACAGATACGCAGTATTTT
CASSEYPGGLAGRTDTQYF
>-|TRBD1|TRBJ1-1|TRBV20-1
TGCAGTGCTAGAAGGGGGCAAACGAACACTGAAGCTTTCTTT
CSARRGQTNTEAFF
>-|-|TRBJ1-1|TRBV7-9
TGTGCCAGCAGCTTAGGGGTTACTGAAGCTTTCTTT
CASSLGVTEAFF
>-|TRBD1|TRBJ2-1|TRBV20-1
TGCAGTGCCAACACGGACAGGGATGATGAGCAGTTCTTC
CSANTDRDDEQFF
>few|-|TRBJ1-5|TRBV20-1
TGCAGTGCTAGTAGTGGGTATGGGGATCAGCCCCAGCATTTT
CSASSGYGDQPQHF
>few|-|TRBJ1-1|TRBV3-1
TGTGCCAGCAGCCGCCGGGTGGGATACACTGAAGCTTTCTTT
CASSRRVGYTEAFF
>-|-|TRBJ1-1|TRBV24-1
TGTGCCACCAGTGATTACTTGGGCGGGAAGAACACTGAAGCTTTCTTT
CATSDYLGGKNTEAFF
>few|-|TRBJ2-2|TRBV7-2
TGTGCCAGCAGATCACCCAAAACAGGATCCACCGGGGAGCTGTTTTTT
CASRSPKTGSTGELFF
>-|-|TRBJ1-5|TRBV4-1
TGCGCCAGCAGCCGGGAACAGGGAAACAATCAGCCCCAGCATTTT
CASSREQGNNQPQHF
>few|TRBD2|TRBJ2-5|TRBV9
TGTGCCAGCAGCGCCACGACTAGCGGAGGGAAAGAGACCCAGTACTTC
CASSATTSGGKETQYF
>few|-|TRBJ1-4|TRBV7-9
TGTGCCAGCTCCTCCGAAGGCACAACTAATGAAAAACTGTTTTTT
CASSSEGTTNEKLFF
>few|-|TRBJ1-2|TRBV5-1
TGCGCCAGCAGCTCCGGCAGGGATCAGACCTTC
CASSSGRDQTF
>-|TRBD2|TRBJ2-1|TRBV20-1
TGCAGTGCTAGAGTAGCTAGGCGGGAGGGCCTGAATGAGCAGTTCTTC
CSARVARREGLNEQFF
>-|TRBD1|TRBJ2-3|TRBV5-1
TGCGCCAGCGGTCCCCAGGGGGAAGTGACAGATACGCAGTATTTT
CASGPQGEVTDTQYF
>-|-|TRBJ1-5|TRBV20-1
TGCAGTGCTAGGGACTCCAATAGCAATCAGCCCCAGCATTTT
CSARDSNSNQPQHF
>-|-|TRBJ2-5|TRBV23-1
TGCGCCAGCAGTCAATCTGCCGCCTGGACAGTGCGGGAGACCCAGTACTTC
CASSQSAAWTVRETQYF
>few|-|TRBJ2-7|TRBV28
TGTGCCAGCAGTCGGACGTTACCCTACGAGCAGTACTTC
CASSRTLPYEQYF
>-|-|TRBJ2-3|TRBV7-3
TGTGCCAGCAGCTTAACGTGGGGCGATACGCAGTATTTT
CASSLTWGDTQYF
>few|-|TRBJ1-6|TRBV6-5
TGTGCCAGCAGTTACGTCGGGACCTCCTATAATTCACCCCTCCACTTT
CASSYVGTSYNSPLHF